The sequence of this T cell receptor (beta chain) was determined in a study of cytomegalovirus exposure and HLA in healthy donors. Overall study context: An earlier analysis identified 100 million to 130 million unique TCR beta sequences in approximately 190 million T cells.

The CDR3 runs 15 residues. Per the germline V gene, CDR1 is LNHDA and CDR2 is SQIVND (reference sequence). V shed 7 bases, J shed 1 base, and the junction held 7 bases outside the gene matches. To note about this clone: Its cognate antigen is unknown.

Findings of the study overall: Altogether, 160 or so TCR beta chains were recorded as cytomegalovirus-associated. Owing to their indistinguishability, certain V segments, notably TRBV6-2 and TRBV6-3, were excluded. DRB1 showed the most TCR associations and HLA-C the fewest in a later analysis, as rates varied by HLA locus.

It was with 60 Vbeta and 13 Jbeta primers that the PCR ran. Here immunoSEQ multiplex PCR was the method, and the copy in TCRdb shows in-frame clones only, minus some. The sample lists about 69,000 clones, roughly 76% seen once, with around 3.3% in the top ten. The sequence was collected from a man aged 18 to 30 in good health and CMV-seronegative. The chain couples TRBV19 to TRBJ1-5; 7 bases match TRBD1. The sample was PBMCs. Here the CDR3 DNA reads TGTGCCAGTACCCTACAGGGGTGGAGCAATCAGCCCCAGCATTTT. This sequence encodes CASTLQGWSNQPQHF.